This T cell receptor (beta chain) originates from a study of metastatic and nonmetastatic thyroid tumors. On the study more broadly: The comparison covered peripheral blood and tumor or nodule tissue in malignant and benign thyroid patients. Study-wide points: In blood and tumor, TCR beta diversity was reportedly significantly higher in malignant thyroid tumors than in benign nodules.

The V gene's germline CDR1 is GTSNPN and CDR2 SVGIG (reference sequence). The V gene end was trimmed by 2 bases and the J gene end by 9 bases; junction bases not matched to a gene: 8. The CDR3 has 15 amino acids. None of the patients had undergone any treatment ahead of thyroid surgery. TCRdb reassembled clones from the PCR reads with MiXCR. The sample has about 27,000 clones; about a quarter are singletons. Relative to its sample, this clone is medium-sized (0.01 to 0.1%). Its matching antigen is unknown. The genes are TRBV30 and TRBJ1-6; 9 nucleotides match TRBD1. The sequenced material came from blood. The receptor was derived from a female donor with papillary thyroid cancer or a benign thyroid nodule (not recorded which). Some clones in this sample may be carry-over from other donors' samples. The CDR3 reads CAWSWDRVPGSPLHF. The CDR3 DNA follows: TGTGCCTGGAGTTGGGACAGGGTCCCTGGTTCACCCCTCCACTTT.